The entry below describes one T cell receptor (beta chain). Its antigen is not yet known. No much larger clone is present one base from it, and per-base qualities are unavailable. Libraries were built with the immunoSEQ multiplex PCR assay. TCRdb obtained this table from immuneACCESS and retained in-frame rearrangements with V and J assigned. These tables miss some clones; where compared with another copy, unresolved V genes account for less than half of the shortfall, and the remainder is unexplained. The sample contains 55,000 to 70,000 clones, roughly 89% of them found a single time. The ten largest clones capture roughly 4.9% of the sample. CDR1 SGHRS and CDR2 YFSETQ are derived from the germline V gene. Compared with germline, V lacks 4 bases and J lacks 10 bases; bases without a gene match: 12. Reading from cysteine to phenylalanine, the CDR3 counts 16 amino acids. Solely the CDR3 DNA is kept, with 48 bases framed from the first base.

This sample was taken from a study of technical replicates of blood from four donors (dated by TCRdb to 2015 to 2018). The rearranged chain carries TRBV5-1 and TRBJ2-1; 12 middle bases align to TRBD2. This clonotype was obtained from a human donor in good health. Some clones in this sample may be carry-over from other donors' samples. The sequenced material came from PBMCs. The DNA sequence is TGCGCCAGCAGCCCCCAAGCTAGCGGGGGGGCGGGAGAGCAGTTCTTC. It translates to CASSPQASGGAGEQFF.